This T cell receptor beta chain comes out of a study of shared clonotypes between healthy human individuals. Study-wide points: Non-shared clonotypes were found to have lower generation probabilities than the clonotypes that were shared by all four of the sorted-subset donors. Rarefaction gave evidence that sorted-subset sequencing remained incomplete despite large depth.

CD45RO-negative cells were positively selected for CCR7, leaving out terminally differentiated effector memory CD45RA+ cells. To note about this clone: Its antigen is not identified.

The V and J ends lost 1 base and 5 bases respectively, with 11 bases between them. The CDR3 length is 14 residues. Per the germline V gene, CDR1 is SGHNT and CDR2 is YYREEE (reference sequence). Genomic DNA (from each subset) was split evenly across several immunoSEQ plates. Repertoires were generated with immunoSEQ multiplex PCR, while TCRdb's copy carries only in-frame clones and drops some. Altogether approximately 2,200,000 clones are present, roughly 91% being singletons, with the ten largest covering under 2%. The specimen was naive CD8+ T cells from PBMCs. This TCR was recovered from a man between 18 and 35 years old in good health. Some clones in this sample may be carry-over from other donors' samples. The chain carries TRBV5-4 and TRBJ2-3; D unclear. Written as DNA, the CDR3 is TGTGCCAGCAGCTTGAAATGGTTGGGAGATACGCAGTATTTT. Translation: CASSLKWLGDTQYF.